A single sample gave rise to the 31 T cell receptor beta chains below, sequenced in a study of shared clonotypes between healthy human individuals. TCRdb keeps only in-frame clones here, not all; method: immunoSEQ multiplex PCR. The data contain around 700,000 clones, 92% of them singletons. The naive CD8 population came from CD45RO-negative cells selected for CCR7, without terminally differentiated effector memory CD45RA+ cells. Material: naive CD8+ T cells sorted from blood. The receptors derive from a man aged 30 to 45 in good health.

This chain connects TRBV6-6 to TRBJ2-7, with a weak D call TRBD1 (5 bases). In germline, CDR1 is MNHNY, CDR2 SVGAGI (reference sequence). Trimming cost V 5 bases and J 3 bases, with 11 bases left between them. This CDR3 is 13 amino acids long. This chain's CDR3 is CASSADTVYEQYF. DNA for the CDR3: TGTGCCAGCAGTGCGGACACTGTCTACGAGCAGTACTTC.

This clone has a single count. This chain joins TRBV5-4 and TRBJ1-2; 10 bases are a match to TRBD1. The germline gives CDR1 SGHNT, CDR2 YYREEE (reference sequence). V was clipped by 5 bases and J by 0 bases; unmatched bases: 13. The CDR3 has 18 amino acids. The CDR3 loop reads CASRSADRGAIPNYGYTF. Written as DNA, the CDR3 is TGTGCCAGCAGATCTGCGGACAGGGGGGCCATACCTAACTATGGCTACACCTTC.

The rearrangement uses TRBV11-2 and TRBJ2-7; 9 bases are a match to TRBD1. Germline lookup yields CDR1 SGHAT and CDR2 FQNNGV. CDR3 length equals 17 residues. V dropped 4 bases and J dropped 1; count of bases not matched to a gene: 11. CDR3 loop: CASSSRQGGERSYEQYF. DNA for the CDR3: TGTGCCAGCAGCTCACGACAGGGGGGCGAAAGGTCCTACGAGCAGTACTTC.

The chain combines TRBV2 with TRBJ2-5; 7 nucleotides align to TRBD2. The CDR3 length is 14 residues. Germline CDR1 is SNHLY and CDR2 is FYNNEI. Losses at the gene ends were 10 bases for V and 12 bases for J; bases not matched to a gene: 20. CDR3 sequence reads: CANWEGRGSSREYF. The CDR3 nucleotides read TGTGCCAACTGGGAGGGTCGAGGGTCATCAAGGGAGTACTTC.

This clone appeared once. The chain carries TRBV6-6 and TRBJ2-3, with D unclear. The CDR3 spans 14 residues. Germline lookup yields CDR1 MNHNY and CDR2 SVGAGI (reference sequence). Trimming took 4 bases from V and 5 from J, leaving 13 bases between them. The CDR3 coding sequence is TGTGCCAGCAGTTCCATGATGGGCGTAGATACGCAGTATTTT. It encodes CASSSMMGVDTQYF.

This clone was counted a single time. V is TRBV28 and J is TRBJ1-1, with a possible D match to TRBD1 (5 bases). This CDR3 has 13 residues. Trimming removed 1 base at V and 6 bases at J, with 9 bases between. In germline, CDR1 is MDHEN, CDR2 SYDVKM. The CDR3 reads CASSLFRAPEAFF. The CDR3 coding sequence is TGTGCCAGCAGTTTATTCAGGGCCCCTGAAGCTTTCTTT. Complete variable domain (other parts from reference TRBV28 and TRBJ1-1): DVKVTQSSRYLVKRTGEKVFLECVQDMDHENMFWYRQDPGLGLRLIYFSYDVKMKEKGDIPEGYSVSREKKERFSLILESASTNQTSMYLCASSLFRAPEAFFGQGTRLTVV.

The chain employs TRBV6-1 and TRBJ2-2, with D unresolved. CDR1 and CDR2 (germline): MNHNS, SASEGT. The CDR3 has 15 residues. Trimming left V 3 bases short and J 5 bases short, with 13 bases between. Here the CDR3 DNA reads TGTGCCAGCAGTGATTCGAACGGTCCGACCGGGGAGCTGTTTTTT. Translating gives CASSDSNGPTGELFF.

The rearrangement uses TRBV7-9 and TRBJ2-2; 8 bases match TRBD1. The length of the CDR3 is 17 residues. J was trimmed by 5 bases and V by 3 bases; bases with no gene match: 11. The germline gives CDR1 SEHNR, CDR2 FQNEAQ (reference sequence). CDR3 nucleotide sequence: TGTGCCAGCAGCTTCATAACTACAGGGGGGAGTACCGGGGAGCTGTTTTTT. Translating gives CASSFITTGGSTGELFF.

V is TRBV6-4 and J is TRBJ2-7; D is ambiguous. The V gene lost 6 bases and the J gene lost 3 bases, with 3 bases spanning the gap. CDR3 length: 10 residues. The germline V gene has CDR1 MRHNA and CDR2 SNTAGT. CDR3 loop: CASRGYEQYF. DNA for the CDR3: TGTGCCAGCAGGGGCTACGAGCAGTACTTC.

The chain joins TRBV7-9 to TRBJ2-3, with D unresolved. The CDR3 sequence is 15 residues long. Trimming cost V 5 bases and J 2 bases, with 14 bases left between them. The germline V gene encodes CDR1 SEHNR and CDR2 FQNEAQ (reference sequence). CDR3: CASSPQSTVTDTQYF. In nucleotides, the CDR3 is TGTGCCAGCAGCCCACAATCTACCGTCACAGATACGCAGTATTTT.

V is TRBV7-2 and J is TRBJ2-7; 10 bases map to TRBD1. The germline V gene has CDR1 SGHTA and CDR2 FQGNSA. This CDR3 has 14 residues. V lost 4 bases and J lost 3; bases outside the gene matches: 3. The CDR3 DNA reads as TGTGCCAGCAGCTCCCGGGACAGGGGCTACGAGCAGTACTTC. This encodes CASSSRDRGYEQYF.

Only a few counts were recorded for this clone. V gene TRBV28 combines with J gene TRBJ2-1, with D perhaps matching TRBD1 or TRBD2 (5 bases each). This CDR3 comprises 12 residues. Germline V gene sequence: CDR1 MDHEN, CDR2 SYDVKM. The V end was cut by 3 bases, the J end by 15 bases, with 15 bases between. The CDR3 reads CASSLGPGYRFF. The CDR3 DNA sequence: TGTGCCAGCAGTTTGGGACCGGGTTATCGGTTCTTC.

V is TRBV4-3 and J is TRBJ2-1; the D is unclear. The germline V and J ends were trimmed by 4 bases and 9 bases, with 19 bases remaining between them. This CDR3 has 15 residues. Germline CDR1 is LGHNA and CDR2 is YSLEER. CDR3 amino acids: CASSPDDAPPGEQFF. CDR3 coding DNA: TGCGCCAGCAGCCCAGACGACGCGCCCCCAGGTGAGCAGTTCTTC.

V is TRBV28 and J is TRBJ1-1; 7 bases are a match to TRBD1. With V trimmed by 3 bases and J by 4 bases, 5 bases remained unmatched. This CDR3 comprises 14 residues. Germline lookup yields CDR1 MDHEN and CDR2 SYDVKM. The chain's CDR3 is CASSFPQGSTEAFF. The CDR3 DNA reads as TGTGCCAGCAGTTTTCCACAGGGGAGCACTGAAGCTTTCTTT.

The rearrangement links TRBV28 to TRBJ1-2; tentatively, D is TRBD1 (5 bases). Germline V gene sequence: CDR1 MDHEN, CDR2 SYDVKM. V dropped 5 bases and J dropped 4 bases, with 11 bases sitting between them. This CDR3 spans 13 amino acids. The CDR3 spells CASSRQGPYGYTF. In nucleotides, the CDR3 is TGTGCCAGCAGTCGTCAGGGCCCCTATGGCTACACCTTC.

This chain uses TRBV29-1 with TRBJ2-3, with 8 bases fitting TRBD1. The germline V gene has CDR1 SQVTM and CDR2 ANQGSEA. This CDR3 is 14 amino acids long. Trimming at V came to 7 bases and at J to 3 bases, leaving 9 bases not matched to a gene. CDR3 region: CSAPDRARTDTQYF. The CDR3 DNA follows: TGCAGCGCTCCGGACAGGGCAAGGACAGATACGCAGTATTTT.

V usage is TRBV27 and J usage is TRBJ2-7; possible D gene TRBD2, 6 bases. The CDR3 covers 14 residues. Germline CDR1 MNHEY, CDR2 SMNVEV (reference sequence). The ends were cut back, 5 bases at V and 6 bases at J, with 17 bases in the middle. CDR3 sequence: CASSQTQTAGEQYF. CDR3 nucleotides: TGTGCCAGCAGTCAAACACAGACAGCGGGCGAGCAGTACTTC.

The genes are TRBV4-3 and TRBJ2-6; D remains ambiguous. V was pared by 2 bases and J by 12 bases, with 8 bases between. Germline assignment: CDR1 LGHNA and CDR2 YSLEER. The CDR3 consists of 12 residues. CDR3 sequence reads: CASSQMGSVLTF. The CDR3, as DNA: TGCGCCAGCAGCCAAATGGGTTCCGTCCTGACTTTC.

The chain links TRBV5-4 to TRBJ2-7, with TRBD1 matching over 9 bases. The CDR3 is made up of 15 amino acids. V trimming: 4 bases; J trimming: 3 bases; junction bases outside the gene matches: 8. Looked up from germline, CDR1 is SGHNT and CDR2 is YYREEE (reference sequence). The CDR3 sequence: CASSMAGTGYYEQYF. The CDR3 coding sequence is TGTGCCAGCAGCATGGCCGGGACAGGGTACTACGAGCAGTACTTC. Combining the CDR3 with reference TRBV5-4 and TRBJ2-7 gives the whole variable domain ETGVTQSPTHLIKTRGQQVTLRCSSQSGHNTVSWYQQALGQGPQFIFQYYREEENGRGNFPPRFSGLQFPNYSSELNVNALELDDSALYLCASSMAGTGYYEQYFGPGTRLTVT.

The rearrangement links TRBV29-1 to TRBJ2-2; 11 nucleotides align to TRBD2. This CDR3 has 19 residues. Per germline, CDR1 SQVTM and CDR2 ANQGSEA. V dropped 6 bases and J dropped 0; count of bases not matched to a gene: 15. The CDR3 DNA follows: TGCAGCGTCCTCGCAGTAACTAGCGGGAGTTTCCCGAACACCGGGGAGCTGTTTTTT. Translated: CSVLAVTSGSFPNTGELFF.

V is TRBV5-4 and J is TRBJ2-5; 10 bases align to TRBD2. The CDR3 extends over 12 amino acids. The trim removed 0 bases at V and 10 bases at J, leaving 0 bases unmatched. Germline assignment: CDR1 SGHNT and CDR2 YYREEE (reference sequence). CDR3 loop: CASSLGTSGQYF. The CDR3 coding sequence is TGTGCCAGCAGCTTGGGGACTAGCGGCCAGTACTTC. The variable domain in full, with the rest retrieved from reference TRBV5-4 and TRBJ2-5, is ETGVTQSPTHLIKTRGQQVTLRCSSQSGHNTVSWYQQALGQGPQFIFQYYREEENGRGNFPPRFSGLQFPNYSSELNVNALELDDSALYLCASSLGTSGQYFGPGTRLLVL.

The rearrangement uses TRBV13 and TRBJ1-4; no clear D gene. V dropped 4 bases and J dropped 8 bases, with 5 bases sitting between them. CDR3 length equals 11 residues. CDR1 is PRHDT and CDR2 is FYEKMQ in the germline V gene (reference sequence). The CDR3 coding sequence is TGTGCCAGCAGCTCCGGCGAAAAACTGTTTTTT. Translating gives CASSSGEKLFF.

CDR3 sequence: CASSRDGGTDTQYF. CDR3 sequence (DNA): TGTGCCAGCAGTCGGGACGGGGGCACAGATACGCAGTATTTT. J is TRBJ2-3 and V is TRBV27, with D perhaps given as TRBD1 or TRBD2 (5 bases each). The CDR3 consists of 14 residues. Germline CDR1 reads MNHEY; CDR2 reads SMNVEV (reference sequence). Trimming took 5 bases from V and 1 from J, leaving 10 bases between them.

V usage is TRBV7-6 and J usage is TRBJ2-7; TRBD2 aligns across 11 bases. This CDR3 contains 19 residues. V lost 4 bases, J lost 3 bases, and 17 bases stayed unmatched. Germline assignment: CDR1 SGHVS and CDR2 FNYEAQ. The CDR3 DNA reads as TGTGCCAGCAGCTCTAGGCTCAGGGGAACTAGCGGGAGCCTCTACGAGCAGTACTTC. Its translation is CASSSRLRGTSGSLYEQYF.

This clone was counted between two and nine times. The CDR3 loop is CASSVVAHDRDYTF. DNA for the CDR3: TGTGCCAGCAGCGTAGTAGCTCATGACAGGGACTACACCTTC. This chain joins TRBV9 and TRBJ1-2; TRBD1 agrees at 7 bases. With 0 bases clipped from V and 10 bases from J, the junction kept 9 bases outside the gene matches. Germline V gene sequence: CDR1 SGDLS, CDR2 YYNGEE. This CDR3 is 14 amino acids long. Full variable domain (missing parts from reference TRBV9 and TRBJ1-2): DSGVTQTPKHLITATGQRVTLRCSPRSGDLSVYWYQQSLDQGLQFLIQYYNGEERAKGNILERFSAQQFPDLHSELNLSSLELGDSALYFCASSVVAHDRDYTFGSGTRLTVV.

This chain connects TRBV14 to TRBJ2-5, with D perhaps TRBD2 (6 bases). The germline V gene has CDR1 SGHDN and CDR2 FVKESK. Trimming left V 1 base short and J 3 bases short, with 18 bases between. The length of the CDR3 is 17 residues. The DNA of the CDR3 is TGTGCCAGCAGCCAAGGCCGAGTCAGGGAGGTGGAAGAGACCCAGTACTTC. It translates to CASSQGRVREVEETQYF.

The chain employs TRBV5-4 and TRBJ2-5; possible D gene TRBD2, 5 bases. This CDR3 comprises 14 residues. Trimming removed 2 bases at V and 5 bases at J, with 13 bases between. Germline assignment: CDR1 SGHNT and CDR2 YYREEE (reference sequence). CDR3 coding DNA: TGTGCCAGCAGCTTCCGTCTGGGCGGGGAGACCCAGTACTTC. Translated, it gives CASSFRLGGETQYF.

This clone was found once. This chain links TRBV6-5 with TRBJ2-4; D ambiguous. V lost 5 bases and J 0 bases, leaving 8 bases between the germline ends. Germline V gene lookup returns CDR1 MNHEY and CDR2 SVGAGI. CDR3 size: 14 residues. As DNA, the CDR3 is TGTGCCAGCAGTGTAGACCAAGCCAAAAACATTCAGTACTTC. Residues: CASSVDQAKNIQYF.

V gene TRBV11-2 combines with J gene TRBJ2-5; 13 positions agree with TRBD2. Unmatched junction bases numbered 8, after V lost 5 bases and J lost 5 bases. Looked up from germline, CDR1 is SGHAT and CDR2 is FQNNGV. There are 16 residues in the CDR3. CDR3 in DNA: TGTGCCAGCAGCCTTGGACTAGCGGGAGTAAGGGAGACCCAGTACTTC. Translating it yields CASSLGLAGVRETQYF.

The rearrangement links TRBV9 to TRBJ2-1; 10 positions agree with TRBD2. The CDR3 totals 15 residues. Germline CDR1 is SGDLS and CDR2 is YYNGEE. Trimming cost V 2 bases and J 4 bases; bases outside gene matches: 3. Written as DNA, the CDR3 is TGTGCCAGCAGCGTCTTAGCGGGAGGATACAATGAGCAGTTCTTC. As protein: CASSVLAGGYNEQFF.

The CDR3 reads CASSLLDSTLSEQYF. The CDR3 DNA sequence: TGTGCCAGCAGCTTACTGGACAGCACACTCTCCGAGCAGTACTTC. This chain links TRBV7-9 with TRBJ2-7, with D perhaps TRBD1 (6 bases). CDR1 and CDR2 (germline): SEHNR, FQNEAQ (reference sequence). The CDR3 is 15 amino acids. Between the trimmed V and J ends, which lost 2 bases and 6 bases, there was a span of 17 bases.